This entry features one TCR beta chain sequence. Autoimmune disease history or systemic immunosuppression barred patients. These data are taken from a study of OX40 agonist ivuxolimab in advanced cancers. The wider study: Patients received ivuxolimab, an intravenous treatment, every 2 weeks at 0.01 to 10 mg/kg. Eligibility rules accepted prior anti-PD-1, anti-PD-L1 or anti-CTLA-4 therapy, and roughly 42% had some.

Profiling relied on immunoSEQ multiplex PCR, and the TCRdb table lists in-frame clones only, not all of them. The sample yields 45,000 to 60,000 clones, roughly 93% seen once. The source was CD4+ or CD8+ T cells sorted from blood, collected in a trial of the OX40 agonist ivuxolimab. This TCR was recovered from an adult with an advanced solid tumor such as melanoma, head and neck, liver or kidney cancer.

CDR3 in DNA: TGTGCCTGGAGTGTCTCCACCGGGGAGCTGTTTTTT. As protein: CAWSVSTGELFF. The chain links TRBV30 to TRBJ2-2, with D hard to call. Trimming removed 0 bases from V and 4 bases from J, with 3 bases in between. CDR3 length equals 12 residues. Per germline, CDR1 GTSNPN and CDR2 SVGIG (reference sequence).